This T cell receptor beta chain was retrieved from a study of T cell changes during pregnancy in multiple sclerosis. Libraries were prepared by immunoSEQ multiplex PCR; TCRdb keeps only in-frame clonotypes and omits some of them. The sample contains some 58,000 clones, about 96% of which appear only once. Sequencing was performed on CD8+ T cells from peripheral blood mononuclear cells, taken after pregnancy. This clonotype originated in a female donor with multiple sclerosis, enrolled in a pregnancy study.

CDR3 sequence reads: CASSFPGMINQPQHF. The CDR3, as DNA: TGTGCCAGCAGTTTCCCAGGGATGATCAATCAGCCCCAGCATTTT. J is TRBJ1-5 and V is TRBV28, with D maybe TRBD1 (5 bases). The germline V and J ends were trimmed by 3 bases and 3 bases, with 12 bases remaining between them. Germline loops: CDR1 MDHEN, CDR2 SYDVKM. The CDR3 sequence is 15 residues long. The complete variable domain, with remaining parts taken from reference TRBV28 and TRBJ1-5, reads DVKVTQSSRYLVKRTGEKVFLECVQDMDHENMFWYRQDPGLGLRLIYFSYDVKMKEKGDIPEGYSVSREKKERFSLILESASTNQTSMYLCASSFPGMINQPQHFGDGTRLSIL.